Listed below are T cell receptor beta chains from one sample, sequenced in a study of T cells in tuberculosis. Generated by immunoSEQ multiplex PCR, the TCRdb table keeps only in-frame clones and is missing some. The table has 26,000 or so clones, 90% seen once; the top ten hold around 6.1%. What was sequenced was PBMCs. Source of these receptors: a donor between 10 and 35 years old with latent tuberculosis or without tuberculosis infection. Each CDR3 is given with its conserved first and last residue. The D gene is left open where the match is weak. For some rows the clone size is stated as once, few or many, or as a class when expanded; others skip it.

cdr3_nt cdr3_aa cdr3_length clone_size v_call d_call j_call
TGTGCCAGCAGTGAATCCCCCGGGGGGGCCACAGATACGCAGTATTTT CASSESPGGATDTQYF 16 few TRBV6-1 TRBD2 TRBJ2-3
TGCGCCAGCAGCCATGGACGGACACGGAACACCGGGGAGCTGTTTTTT CASSHGRTRNTGELFF 16 . TRBV4-1 . TRBJ2-2
TGTGCCAGCAGTGAATACGGCAGGGTGGAGACCCAGTACTTC CASSEYGRVETQYF 14 . TRBV6-1 . TRBJ2-5
TGCGCCAGCAGCCCACCAGGACAGGGAGGCGGCTACACCTTC CASSPPGQGGGYTF 14 . TRBV5-1 TRBD1 TRBJ1-2
TGCGCCAGCAGTGAGACCTCCCGGGGGGTAGGGACTGAAGCTTTCTTT CASSETSRGVGTEAFF 16 . TRBV10-2 . TRBJ1-1
TGTGCCAGCAGCGGACAAGGACTAGCGGGGCACGAGCAGTACTTC CASSGQGLAGHEQYF 15 . TRBV9 TRBD2 TRBJ2-7
TGTGCCAGCATTAAGAGCGGGGGCTCCTACGAGCAGTACTTC CASIKSGGSYEQYF 14 . TRBV6-6 TRBD2 TRBJ2-7
TGTGCCAGCGCTACCGTGTCCGACGAGCAGTACTTC CASATVSDEQYF 12 . TRBV6-6 . TRBJ2-7
TGTGCCATCAGTGACCCGACTAGCCCCTACGAGCAGTACTTC CAISDPTSPYEQYF 14 . TRBV10-3 TRBD2 TRBJ2-7
TGTGCCAGCAGCTTAGCGGCCCTAGCGGGGGGCGGAAATACGCAGTATTTT CASSLAALAGGGNTQYF 17 few TRBV7-8 TRBD2 TRBJ2-3
TGCGCCAGCAGCTTGTTCCTAGCGGGGGGGCCTGACGAGCAGTACTTC CASSLFLAGGPDEQYF 16 . TRBV5-1 TRBD2 TRBJ2-7
TGTGCCAGCAGCTCAGGTCAGGTGGAAGAGACCCAGTACTTC CASSSGQVEETQYF 14 . TRBV11-2 . TRBJ2-5
TGTGCCAGCAGACGGGACAGGGGAACAGATACGCAGTATTTT CASRRDRGTDTQYF 14 . TRBV27 TRBD1 TRBJ2-3
TGTGCCAGCTCGTTCGGACAGGACAGAGGCTATGGCTACACCTTC CASSFGQDRGYGYTF 15 few TRBV18 TRBD1 TRBJ1-2
TGCAGCGTTGACCCACAGGAGGGGGAAAAACTGTTTTTT CSVDPQEGEKLFF 13 . TRBV29-1 . TRBJ1-4
TGTGCCAGCAGCGTAGGATTCTCGCGGGGGAGCAAATCCTACGAGCAGTACTTC CASSVGFSRGSKSYEQYF 18 . TRBV9 TRBD2 TRBJ2-7
TGTGCCAGCAGCTCGGGGGCGGGCAGGGGGAATTCACCCCTCCACTTT CASSSGAGRGNSPLHF 16 . TRBV11-2 TRBD1 TRBJ1-6
TGTGCCAGGGCGGTAGCGGGGGTGGGTAATGAGCAGTTCTTC CARAVAGVGNEQFF 14 once TRBV2 TRBD2 TRBJ2-1
TGTGCCAGCAGCCGAGGGGACAGTCTTTATAATTCACCCCTCCACTTT CASSRGDSLYNSPLHF 16 . TRBV14 TRBD1 TRBJ1-6
TGCGCCAGCAGCTTACTGGGACAGGGAGGCTACGAGCAGTACTTC CASSLLGQGGYEQYF 15 . TRBV5-1 TRBD1 TRBJ2-7
TGTGCCAGCAGGAGGGGGGGGGAGAACACTGAAGCTTTCTTT CASRRGGENTEAFF 14 . TRBV2 . TRBJ1-1
TGTGCCAGCAGAGTCCGGGATTATAATTCACCCCTCCACTTT CASRVRDYNSPLHF 14 . TRBV14 . TRBJ1-6
TGCGCCAGCAGCCAACAGGGGGAAGAGACCCAGTACTTC CASSQQGEETQYF 13 . TRBV4-1 TRBD1 TRBJ2-5
TGTGCCAGCAGCGTAGGAACGAGCGGGGGGCCTCATAGGGAGACCCAGTACTTC CASSVGTSGGPHRETQYF 18 . TRBV9 TRBD2 TRBJ2-5
TGTGCCAGCAGTGAAGACAGGGATAACTATGGCTACACCTTC CASSEDRDNYGYTF 14 . TRBV28 TRBD1 TRBJ1-2
TGTGCCAGCAGCCCTGGATGGCGGACTCAAGAGACCCAGTACTTC CASSPGWRTQETQYF 15 . TRBV14 . TRBJ2-5
TGTGCCAGCAGTTACGGGGTGGGTCGGTACGAGCAGTACTTC CASSYGVGRYEQYF 14 . TRBV2 . TRBJ2-7
TGTGCCAGCAGTGCCCAAGCGGGGGGTCCCTACGAGCAGTACTTC CASSAQAGGPYEQYF 15 . TRBV6-1 TRBD2 TRBJ2-7
TGTGCCAGCAGTTCGCGTCGAGAAACCTACGAGCAGTACTTC CASSSRRETYEQYF 14 . TRBV27 . TRBJ2-7
TGTGCCAGCAGCTTCCGGACGGGACTAGCGGGGGGGTTACGCTACAATGAGCAGTTCTTC CASSFRTGLAGGLRYNEQFF 20 . TRBV7-6 TRBD2 TRBJ2-1
TGTGCCAGCAGGACAGGCCTACTCACAGATACGCAGTATTTT CASRTGLLTDTQYF 14 once TRBV6-5 . TRBJ2-3
TGTGCCAGTAGTAAGACGAACCTAGCGGGGGGGCCCGGCAATGAGCAGTTCTTC CASSKTNLAGGPGNEQFF 18 . TRBV19 TRBD2 TRBJ2-1
TGTGCCAGCAGCCCACGTACAATACCCACTGAGCAGTTCTTC CASSPRTIPTEQFF 14 . TRBV9 . TRBJ2-1
TGTGCCAGCAGGGACGGGGTCTATGGCTACACCTTC CASRDGVYGYTF 12 . TRBV9 . TRBJ1-2
TGTGCCAGCAGAAAACAGGGTGCTCTAGGCTACACCTTC CASRKQGALGYTF 13 . TRBV6-5 . TRBJ1-2
TGTGCCATCAGTGAGTCGAAACTAGTCAATGAGCAGTTCTTC CAISESKLVNEQFF 14 . TRBV10-3 . TRBJ2-1
TGTGCCAGCTTCGGCGGGACGGCTACCTACGAGCAGTACTTC CASFGGTATYEQYF 14 . TRBV28 . TRBJ2-7
TGTGCCAGCAGCTTACAGGCCCCAGGGGATGGGGGCTACACCTTC CASSLQAPGDGGYTF 15 . TRBV7-9 . TRBJ1-2
TGCGCCAGCAGCCTCGATCCGGGACTCAACTCTGGGGCCAACGTCCTGACTTTC CASSLDPGLNSGANVLTF 18 . TRBV4-1 . TRBJ2-6
TGTGCCACCAGCACCTCAGATGCAACTAATGAAAAACTGTTTTTT CATSTSDATNEKLFF 15 . TRBV15 . TRBJ1-4
TGCGCCAGCAGCCAGGGAACAGGGTTGAACACTGAAGCTTTCTTT CASSQGTGLNTEAFF 15 . TRBV4-3 . TRBJ1-1
TGTGCCAGTACCCCGGGGGGTCCTAACTATGGCTACACCTTC CASTPGGPNYGYTF 14 . TRBV19 . TRBJ1-2
TGTGCCACCCAGACAGGAGGTAATTCACCCCTCCACTTT CATQTGGNSPLHF 13 . TRBV11-1 . TRBJ1-6